Below, 27 T cell receptor beta chains from the same sample are listed, as sequenced in a study of blood T cell repertoires in COVID-19. Sequencing was performed with immunoSEQ multiplex PCR; in TCRdb, only in-frame clones are kept and a portion is missing. The repertoire holds fewer than 250,000 clones, with around 89% as singletons. The specimen sequenced was peripheral blood. The source is a man under 40 with COVID-19, enrolled during active disease.

V usage is TRBV5-1 and J usage is TRBJ1-1; no firm D call. The V gene's germline CDR1 is SGHRS and CDR2 YFSETQ. The CDR3 has 14 residues. The V end lost 5 bases, the J end lost 1 base, and 12 bases lay between the germline ends. CDR3 in amino acids: CASRDPGENTEAFF. CDR3 nucleotides: TGCGCCAGCAGGGACCCCGGGGAGAACACTGAAGCTTTCTTT.

The chain is built from TRBV4-3 and TRBJ1-5; D remains ambiguous. The CDR3 is 13 residues long. Germline-derived CDR1 and CDR2 are LGHNA and YSLEER. Trimming removed 1 base at V and 5 bases at J, with 6 bases between. The CDR3 region has the DNA TGCGCCAGCAGCCAAGGGCTGTATCAGCCCCAGCATTTT. Encoded protein: CASSQGLYQPQHF.

This chain uses TRBV28 with TRBJ1-2; tentatively, D is TRBD1 (5 bases). V was cut by 2 bases and J by 4 bases, with 14 bases left in between. Germline-derived CDR1 and CDR2 are MDHEN and SYDVKM. The CDR3 totals 15 residues. The CDR3: CASSLTLQDLYGYTF. In DNA, the CDR3 is TGTGCCAGCAGTTTAACCTTACAGGATCTCTATGGCTACACCTTC.

This chain uses TRBV30 with TRBJ1-2; tentative D call: TRBD1 (5 bases). CDR1 is GTSNPN and CDR2 is SVGIG in the germline V gene (reference sequence). Trimming took 2 bases from V and 8 from J, leaving 21 bases between them. This CDR3 has 15 residues. Here the CDR3 reads CAWSRGQGPSEGYTF. The CDR3 coding sequence is TGTGCCTGGAGTCGAGGCCAGGGTCCCTCCGAGGGCTACACCTTC.

The V call is TRBV11-2, the J call TRBJ2-5, with TRBD1 matching over 7 bases. The length of the CDR3 is 16 residues. The germline CDR1 and CDR2 sequences are SGHAT and FQNNGV. Trimming took 5 bases from V and 1 from J; bases not matched to a gene: 10. CDR3 nucleotides: TGTGCCAGCAGCGCACGAAACAGGGGTCTCCAAGAGACCCAGTACTTC. Protein product: CASSARNRGLQETQYF.

The CDR3 DNA follows: TGTGCCAGCAGTTATCGGGGTAGCTATGGCTACACCTTC. Its protein is CASSYRGSYGYTF. The chain carries TRBV27 and TRBJ1-2; no firm D call. The germline gives CDR1 MNHEY, CDR2 SMNVEV (reference sequence). Trimming took 4 bases from V and 4 from J, leaving 10 bases between them. This CDR3 has 13 residues.

CDR3 nucleotides: TGTGCCGTTGACTACAGTGCCTATACGCAGTATTTT. Protein sequence: CAVDYSAYTQYF. The chain combines TRBV30 with TRBJ2-3, with a tentative D call TRBD2 (5 bases). V lost 8 bases, J lost 7 bases, and 16 bases lay in between. CDR3 length equals 12 residues. CDR1 is GTSNPN, CDR2 SVGIG, per germline (reference sequence).

This chain links TRBV21-1 with TRBJ1-1; the table names TRBD1, a call not compared with the DNA. TRBV21-1 is described as a pseudogene. This CDR3 comprises 14 residues. CDR3 sequence: CASSYQGQRPEAFF. As DNA, the CDR3 is TGTGCCAGCAGCTACCAGGGGCAGAGACCTGAAGCTTTCTTT.

V and J are TRBV6-2 or TRBV6-3 and TRBJ2-2, with D uncertain. Germline V gives CDR1 MNHEY, CDR2 SVGEGT. The CDR3 loop spans 15 amino acids. V lost 2 bases, J lost 1 base, and 8 bases lay in between. DNA of the CDR3: TGTGCCAGCAGTTACCCCAGGAAGAACACCGGGGAGCTGTTTTTT. Residues: CASSYPRKNTGELFF.

V is TRBV14 and J is TRBJ1-2; D unresolved. This CDR3 is 16 amino acids long. The germline CDR1 and CDR2 sequences are SGHDN and FVKESK. V was clipped by 0 bases and J by 3 bases, with 14 bases between them. CDR3 residues: CASSQDPGEDDYGYTF. The CDR3 coding sequence is TGTGCCAGCAGCCAAGATCCCGGGGAGGATGACTATGGCTACACCTTC.

The rearrangement links TRBV21-1 to TRBJ1-1. TRBV21-1 is a known pseudogene. This CDR3 spans 18 amino acids. This CDR3 reads CASSKEEHSRGLNTEAFF. CDR3 in DNA: TGTGCCAGCAGCAAAGAGGAGCACTCGAGAGGTTTAAACACTGAAGCTTTCTTT.

The chain links TRBV7-8 to TRBJ1-4; TRBD1 aligns across 7 bases. Trimming at V came to 2 bases and at J to 8 bases, leaving 5 bases not matched to a gene. The CDR3 runs 14 residues. Germline CDR1 reads SGHVS; CDR2 reads FQNEAQ. The CDR3 DNA reads as TGTGCCAGCAGCTTAAGGGGGCTGCGCGAAAAACTGTTTTTT. Its translation is CASSLRGLREKLFF.

This clone was counted a single time. The CDR3 reads CASTTGGSQPQHF. CDR3 DNA: TGTGCCAGTACAACAGGGGGTAGTCAGCCCCAGCATTTT. The rearrangement uses TRBV19 and TRBJ1-5; 8 bases are a match to TRBD1. CDR3 length equals 13 residues. The J segment lost 6 bases and the V segment lost 7 bases, leaving 5 bases of the junction unmatched. Germline V gene data show CDR1 as LNHDA and CDR2 as SQIVND (reference sequence).

The chain joins TRBV7-2 to TRBJ1-4; tentatively, D is TRBD1 (6 bases). Per germline, CDR1 SGHTA and CDR2 FQGNSA. This CDR3 is built from 15 residues. Trimming left V 6 bases short and J 8 bases short, with 19 bases between. The CDR3 coding sequence is TGTGCCAGCAGACCACAGGGACGGGGCGACGAAAAACTGTTTTTT. This translates into CASRPQGRGDEKLFF.

J is TRBJ1-2 and V is TRBV25-1, with 10 bases identical to TRBD1. CDR3 length equals 14 residues. V trimming: 6 bases; J trimming: 5 bases; junction bases outside the gene matches: 6. Germline loops: CDR1 MGHDK, CDR2 SYGVNS. The CDR3 nucleotides read TGTGCCAGCAGAGGGACAGGGGATTGGTATGGCTACACCTTC. Translated: CASRGTGDWYGYTF.

This clone is labeled medium-sized. The chain uses TRBV5-6 and TRBJ1-5, with D tentatively TRBD1 (6 bases). The CDR3 is made up of 15 amino acids. The germline V gene has CDR1 SGHDT and CDR2 YYEEEE. The V end was cut by 2 bases, the J end by 0 bases, with 9 bases between. As DNA, the CDR3 is TGTGCCAGCAGCTTACAGGGTTATAGCAATCAGCCCCAGCATTTT. This codes for CASSLQGYSNQPQHF. The full variable domain, rest sourced from reference TRBV5-6 and TRBJ1-5, is DAGVTQSPTHLIKTRGQQVTLRCSPKSGHDTVSWYQQALGQGPQFIFQYYEEEERQRGNFPDRFSGHQFPNYSSELNVNALLLGDSALYLCASSLQGYSNQPQHFGDGTRLSIL.

The chain couples TRBV19 to TRBJ2-6, with 7 bases matching TRBD2. Looked up from germline, CDR1 is LNHDA and CDR2 is SQIVND (reference sequence). The CDR3 is made up of 15 amino acids. The V gene end was trimmed by 7 bases and the J gene end by 0 bases; junction bases not matched to a gene: 3. CDR3 amino acids: CASTGLDSGANVLTF. CDR3 sequence (DNA): TGTGCCAGTACCGGACTAGACTCTGGGGCCAACGTCCTGACTTTC.

The chain combines TRBV7-3 with TRBJ2-7; D is uncertain. Germline CDR1 reads SGHTA; CDR2 reads FQGTGA. The length of the CDR3 is 15 residues. The V and J ends lost 3 bases and 2 bases respectively, with 14 bases between them. The CDR3 DNA is TGTGCCAGCAGCTTCATCCCCACACAGACCTACGAGCAGTACTTC. Translating it yields CASSFIPTQTYEQYF.

The CDR3 coding sequence is TGTGCCAGCAGCCCTGGGACTAGCGGGAGGATCACAGATACGCAGTATTTT. It translates to CASSPGTSGRITDTQYF. The rearrangement links TRBV9 to TRBJ2-3; TRBD2 matches at 15 bases. The CDR3 length is 17 residues. V shed 4 bases, J shed 2 bases, and the junction held 5 bases outside the gene matches. Germline CDR1 is SGDLS and CDR2 is YYNGEE.

V is TRBV6-5 and J is TRBJ2-7; 7 bases are a match to TRBD1. With 0 bases clipped from V and 3 bases from J, the junction kept 8 bases outside the gene matches. Germline lookup yields CDR1 MNHEY and CDR2 SVGAGI. The CDR3 spans 16 residues. The CDR3 DNA follows: TGTGCCAGCAGTTACTCAGCGTGGGGACAGAACTACGAGCAGTACTTC. Translation gives CASSYSAWGQNYEQYF.

J is TRBJ2-1 and V is TRBV19; TRBD2 aligns across 10 bases. With 10 bases clipped from V and 10 bases from J, the junction kept 16 bases outside the gene matches. This CDR3 has 15 residues. The germline CDR1 and CDR2 sequences are LNHDA and SQIVND (reference sequence). The CDR3 here is CATQTPGLALTEQFF. Written as DNA, the CDR3 is TGTGCCACCCAGACACCGGGACTAGCGTTGACCGAGCAGTTCTTC.

This chain links TRBV25-1 with TRBJ2-1; D remains unclear. CDR1 and CDR2 from the germline V gene are MGHDK and SYGVNS. The CDR3 has 15 amino acids. Trimming left V 3 bases short and J 0 bases short, with 9 bases between. The CDR3 DNA reads as TGTGCCAGCAGTGAGGCAGGAAGCTCCTACAATGAGCAGTTCTTC. It yields the protein CASSEAGSSYNEQFF. Full variable domain (outside the CDR3, taken from reference TRBV25-1 and TRBJ2-1): EADIYQTPRYLVIGTGKKITLECSQTMGHDKMYWYQQDPGMELHLIHYSYGVNSTEKGDLSSESTVSRIRTEHFPLTLESARPSHTSQYLCASSEAGSSYNEQFFGPGTRLTVL.

The J gene is TRBJ2-7, the V gene TRBV9; D may be TRBD1 (7 bases). Germline CDR1 SGDLS, CDR2 YYNGEE. Trimming removed 3 bases at V and 0 bases at J, with 13 bases between. CDR3 length: 15 amino acids. The CDR3 coding sequence is TGTGCCAGCAGCGCCGGGGGACAGAGCTCCTACGAGCAGTACTTC. Translating it yields CASSAGGQSSYEQYF. Full variable domain (outside the CDR3, taken from reference TRBV9 and TRBJ2-7): DSGVTQTPKHLITATGQRVTLRCSPRSGDLSVYWYQQSLDQGLQFLIQYYNGEERAKGNILERFSAQQFPDLHSELNLSSLELGDSALYFCASSAGGQSSYEQYFGPGTRLTVT.

This clone is a singleton in its sample. The chain couples TRBV3-1 (or the pseudogene TRBV3-2) to TRBJ2-1; perhaps TRBD1 as D (6 bases). Germline V gives CDR1 LGHDT, CDR2 YNNKEL (reference sequence). The V gene lost 2 bases and the J gene lost 5 bases, with 19 bases spanning the gap. This CDR3 region has 17 residues. The DNA for the CDR3 is TGTGCCAGCAGCCAATTTCTAGGGAAGGGGGTGGACAATGAGCAGTTCTTC. Translated: CASSQFLGKGVDNEQFF.

This clone was found once. The chain employs TRBV12-3 or TRBV12-4 and TRBJ1-1; D remains ambiguous. The CDR3 runs to 11 residues. V was clipped by 0 bases and J by 10 bases, with 6 bases between them. CDR3 in amino acids: CASSLAGRAFF. DNA for the CDR3: TGTGCCAGCAGTTTAGCGGGCAGAGCTTTCTTT.

The J gene is TRBJ2-6, the V gene TRBV2; 9 nucleotides agree with TRBD1. After removal of 8 bases from V and 3 bases from J, the junction contained 8 bases not matched to a gene. The CDR3 runs to 16 residues. Per germline, CDR1 SNHLY and CDR2 FYNNEI. CDR3 residues: CASQTGGSFGANVLTF. The DNA of the CDR3 is TGTGCCAGCCAGACAGGGGGAAGCTTTGGGGCCAACGTCCTGACTTTC.

The rearrangement links TRBV27 to TRBJ2-3; unclear D gene. The CDR3 covers 16 residues. Germline V gene sequence: CDR1 MNHEY, CDR2 SMNVEV (reference sequence). V was pared by 0 bases and J by 5 bases, with 15 bases between. The CDR3 DNA is TGTGCCAGCAGTTTATCGATCGCAGTCGCACAAGATACGCAGTATTTT. Encoded protein: CASSLSIAVAQDTQYF.